The source of this TCR beta chain is a study of immune heterogeneity within non-small cell lung tumors. Study observations and caveats: Higher local tumor mutational burden went with moderately higher local T-cell clonality, R about 0.3.

Per the germline V gene, CDR1 is DFQATT and CDR2 is SNEGSKA (reference sequence). This CDR3 has 13 residues. Between the trimmed V and J ends, which lost 2 bases and 0 bases, there was a span of 8 bases. With 32 V and 13 J primers, multiplex PCR amplified the TCR beta CDR3. TCRdb used MiXCR to reprocess the multiplex PCR reads, holding one entry per CDR3 protein. The repertoire holds about 15,000 distinct CDR3 sequences, with about 30% as singletons. This clonotype came up many times. Its antigen is as yet unknown. Per sample, approximately 580 ng of bulk tumor genomic DNA was the template used. In surgery, several biopsies were collected from each primary tumor at widely spaced sites. These patients got curative surgery after being newly diagnosed with untreated non-small cell lung cancer. Patients with newly diagnosed non-small cell lung cancer who underwent surgery with curative intent served as donors.

Sequenced sample: lung tumor tissue. The V gene is TRBV20-1, the J gene TRBJ2-7, with D perhaps TRBD2 (6 bases). This TCR was recovered from a man aged 35 to 55 with non-small cell lung cancer. The CDR3: CSARLGSSYEQYF. CDR3 nucleotides: TGCAGTGCTAGACTCGGGAGCTCCTACGAGCAGTACTTC.